The sequence of this TCR beta chain was determined in a study of read filtering for tumor transcriptome and immune sequencing. The CDR3 length is 12 residues. Per germline, CDR1 SQVTM and CDR2 ANQGSEA. The V end was cut by 5 bases, the J end by 1 base, with 8 bases between. The library was built from around 0.4 ug RNA with molecular barcoded adaptors for alpha/delta and beta/gamma chains. Each CDR3 protein gets one entry after TCRdb re-called the reads with MiXCR. The sample comprises 130,000 or so distinct CDR3 sequences, around 14% of which are singletons, and 8% to 9% rests with the top ten. This clonotype was detected ten times or more.

This sequence was found in a donor at least 40 years old with multiple myeloma. The sequencing input was a population of CD138-negative cells sorted from bone marrow. The chain has TRBV29-1 and TRBJ1-1; D unresolved. The CDR3 DNA sequence: TGCAGCGTTCACGGGTGGAACACTGAAGCTTTCTTT. It specifies CSVHGWNTEAFF.